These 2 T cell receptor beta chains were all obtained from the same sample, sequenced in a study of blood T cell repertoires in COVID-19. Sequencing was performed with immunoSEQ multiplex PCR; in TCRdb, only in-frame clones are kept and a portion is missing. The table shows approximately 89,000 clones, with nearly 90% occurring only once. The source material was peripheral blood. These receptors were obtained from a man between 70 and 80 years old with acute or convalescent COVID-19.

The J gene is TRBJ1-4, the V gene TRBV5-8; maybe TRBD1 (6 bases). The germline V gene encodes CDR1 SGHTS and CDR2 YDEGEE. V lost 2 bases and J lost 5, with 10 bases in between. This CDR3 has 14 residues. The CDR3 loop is CASSFGQLNEKLFF. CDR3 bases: TGTGCCAGCAGCTTCGGACAGTTAAATGAAAAACTGTTTTTT.

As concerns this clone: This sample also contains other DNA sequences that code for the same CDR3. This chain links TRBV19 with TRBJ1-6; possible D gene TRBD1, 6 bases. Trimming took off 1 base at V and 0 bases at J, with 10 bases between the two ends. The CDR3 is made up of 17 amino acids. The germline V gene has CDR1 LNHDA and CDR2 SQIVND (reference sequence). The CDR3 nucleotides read TGTGCCAGTAGTATAGGTCAGGGGAGCTCCTATAATTCACCCCTCCACTTT. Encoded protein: CASSIGQGSSYNSPLHF.